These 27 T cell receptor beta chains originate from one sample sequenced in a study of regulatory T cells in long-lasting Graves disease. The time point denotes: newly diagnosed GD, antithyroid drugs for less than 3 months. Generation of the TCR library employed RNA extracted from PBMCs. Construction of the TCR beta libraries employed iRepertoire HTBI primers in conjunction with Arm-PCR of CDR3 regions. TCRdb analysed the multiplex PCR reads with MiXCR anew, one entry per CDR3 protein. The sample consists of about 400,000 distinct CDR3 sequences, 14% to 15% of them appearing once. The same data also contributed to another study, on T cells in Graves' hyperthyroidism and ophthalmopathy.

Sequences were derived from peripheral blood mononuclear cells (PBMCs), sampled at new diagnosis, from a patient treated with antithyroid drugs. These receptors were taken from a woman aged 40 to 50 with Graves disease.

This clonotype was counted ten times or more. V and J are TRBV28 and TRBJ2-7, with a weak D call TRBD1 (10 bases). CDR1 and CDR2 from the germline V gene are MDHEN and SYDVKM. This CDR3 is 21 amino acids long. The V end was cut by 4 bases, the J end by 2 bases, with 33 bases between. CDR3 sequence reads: CASSWGTGVLAGDGRTYEQYF. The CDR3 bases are TGTGCCAGCAGTTGGGGGACAGGGGTTTTAGCGGGAGATGGGCGGACCTACGAGCAGTACTTC.

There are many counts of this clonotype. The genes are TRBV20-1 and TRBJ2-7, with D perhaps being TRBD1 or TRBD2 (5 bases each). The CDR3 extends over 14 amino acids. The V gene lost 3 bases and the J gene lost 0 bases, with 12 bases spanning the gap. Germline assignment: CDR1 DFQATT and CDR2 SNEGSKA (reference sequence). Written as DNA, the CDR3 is TGCAGTGCTAGTTTGGGGGACCTCTCCTACGAGCAGTACTTC. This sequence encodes CSASLGDLSYEQYF.

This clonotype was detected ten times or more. The CDR3 DNA reads as TGTGCCAGCAGTTACTTGAGGCTAGCGGGAGTGGAAGAGACCCAGTACTTC. Encoded protein: CASSYLRLAGVEETQYF. This chain uses TRBV6-9 with TRBJ2-5; TRBD2 agrees at 10 bases. V was clipped by 3 bases and J by 3 bases; unmatched bases: 10. The CDR3 runs to 17 residues. The V gene's germline CDR1 is MNHGY and CDR2 SVAAGI.

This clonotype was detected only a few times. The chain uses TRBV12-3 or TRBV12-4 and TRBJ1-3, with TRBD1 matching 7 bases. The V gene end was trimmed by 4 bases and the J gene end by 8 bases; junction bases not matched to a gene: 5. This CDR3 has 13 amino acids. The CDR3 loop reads CASSYRGSDTIYF. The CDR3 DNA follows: TGTGCCAGCAGTTACAGGGGATCTGACACCATATATTTT.

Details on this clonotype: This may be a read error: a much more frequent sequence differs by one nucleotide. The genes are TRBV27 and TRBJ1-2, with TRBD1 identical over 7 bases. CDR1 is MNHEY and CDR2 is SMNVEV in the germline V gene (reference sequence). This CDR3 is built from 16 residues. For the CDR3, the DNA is TGTGCCAGCAGTCCCATCTACAGGACAGGAGGGAATGGCTACGCCTTC. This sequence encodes CASSPIYRTGGNGYAF.

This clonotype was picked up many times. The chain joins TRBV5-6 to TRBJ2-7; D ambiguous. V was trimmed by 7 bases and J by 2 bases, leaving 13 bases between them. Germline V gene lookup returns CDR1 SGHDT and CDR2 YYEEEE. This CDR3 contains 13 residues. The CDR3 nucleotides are TGTGCCAGCCGTCGCGGTTCAGCCTACGAGCAGTACTTC. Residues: CASRRGSAYEQYF.

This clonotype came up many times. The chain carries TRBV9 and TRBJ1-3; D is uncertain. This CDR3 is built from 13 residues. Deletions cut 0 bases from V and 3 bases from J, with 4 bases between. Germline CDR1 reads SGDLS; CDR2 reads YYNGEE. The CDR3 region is CASSVGDGNTIYF. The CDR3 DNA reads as TGTGCCAGCAGCGTAGGGGATGGAAACACCATATATTTT.

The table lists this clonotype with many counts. The CDR3: CASSLIGQIYLGELFF. CDR3 nucleotide sequence: TGTGCCAGCAGCTTAATTGGTCAAATTTATCTCGGGGAGCTGTTTTTT. The V call is TRBV7-9, the J call TRBJ2-2; D unresolved. This CDR3 has 16 amino acids. V lost 2 bases and J 7 bases, leaving 17 bases between the germline ends. Germline CDR1 SEHNR, CDR2 FQNEAQ (reference sequence).

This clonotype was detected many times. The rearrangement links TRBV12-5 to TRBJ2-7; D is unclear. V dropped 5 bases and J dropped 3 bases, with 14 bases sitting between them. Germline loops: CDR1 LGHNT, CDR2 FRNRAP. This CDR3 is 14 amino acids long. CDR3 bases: TGTGCTAGTGGTCCCCCCTCCGGGTACTACGAGCAGTACTTC. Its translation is CASGPPSGYYEQYF. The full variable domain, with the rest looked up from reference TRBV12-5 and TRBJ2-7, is DARVTQTPRHKVTEMGQEVTMRCQPILGHNTVFWYRQTMMQGLELLAYFRNRAPLDDSGMPKDRFSAEMPDATLATLKIQPSEPRDSAVYFCASGPPSGYYEQYFGPGTRLTVT.

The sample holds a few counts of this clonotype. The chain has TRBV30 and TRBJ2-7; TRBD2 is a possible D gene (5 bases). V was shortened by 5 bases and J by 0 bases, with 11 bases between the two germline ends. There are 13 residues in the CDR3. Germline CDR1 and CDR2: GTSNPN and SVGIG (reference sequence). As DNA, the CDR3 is TGTGCCTGGTCGGAGGTTAGCTCCTACGAGCAGTACTTC. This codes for CAWSEVSSYEQYF.

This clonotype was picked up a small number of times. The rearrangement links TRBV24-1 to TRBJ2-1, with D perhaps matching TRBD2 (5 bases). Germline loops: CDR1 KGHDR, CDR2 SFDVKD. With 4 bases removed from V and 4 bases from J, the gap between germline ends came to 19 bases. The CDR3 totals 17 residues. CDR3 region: CATSDQPRVSGYNEQFF. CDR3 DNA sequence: TGTGCCACCAGTGACCAACCGCGGGTGTCCGGTTACAATGAGCAGTTCTTC.

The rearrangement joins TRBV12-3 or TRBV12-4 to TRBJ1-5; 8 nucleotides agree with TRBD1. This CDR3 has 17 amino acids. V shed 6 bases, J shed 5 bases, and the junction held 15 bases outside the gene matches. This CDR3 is CASSPRGRGRVDQPQHF. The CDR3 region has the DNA TGTGCCAGCAGCCCGCGCGGCAGGGGGCGGGTTGATCAGCCCCAGCATTTT.

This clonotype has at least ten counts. The CDR3 spells CASSWDRRETQYF. The CDR3 nucleotides read TGTGCCAGCAGTTGGGACAGGCGTGAGACCCAGTACTTC. This chain joins TRBV28 and TRBJ2-5, with TRBD1 identical over 8 bases. Germline lookup yields CDR1 MDHEN and CDR2 SYDVKM. V was pared by 4 bases and J by 5 bases, with 3 bases of the junction left unmatched. The CDR3 is 13 residues long.

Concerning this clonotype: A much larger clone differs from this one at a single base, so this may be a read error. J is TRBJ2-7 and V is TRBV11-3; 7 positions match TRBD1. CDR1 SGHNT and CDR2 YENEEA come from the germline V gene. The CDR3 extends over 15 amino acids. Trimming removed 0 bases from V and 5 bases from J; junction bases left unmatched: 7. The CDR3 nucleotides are TGTGCCAGCAGCTTAGATCTGGACAGGTCCCACGAGCAGTACTTC. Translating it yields CASSLDLDRSHEQYF.

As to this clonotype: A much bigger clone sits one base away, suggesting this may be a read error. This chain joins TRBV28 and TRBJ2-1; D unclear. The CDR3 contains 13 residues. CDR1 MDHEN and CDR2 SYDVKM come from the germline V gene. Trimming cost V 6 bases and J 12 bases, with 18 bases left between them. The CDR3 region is CASRVNSAVGQFF. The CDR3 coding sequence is TGTGCCAGCAGGGTAAATAGTGCAGTAGGGCAGTTCTTC.

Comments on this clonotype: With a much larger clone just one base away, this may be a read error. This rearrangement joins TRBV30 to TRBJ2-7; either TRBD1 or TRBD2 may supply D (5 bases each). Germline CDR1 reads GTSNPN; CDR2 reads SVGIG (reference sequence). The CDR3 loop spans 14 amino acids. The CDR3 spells CSWGRHIPSYEQYF. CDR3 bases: TGTTCCTGGGGACGACACATCCCCTCCTACGAGCAGTACTTC. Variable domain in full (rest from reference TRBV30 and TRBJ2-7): SQTIHQWPATLVQPVGSPLSLECTVEGTSNPNLYWYRQAAGRGLQLLFYSVGIGQISSEVPQNLSASRPQDRQFILSSKKLLLSDSGFYLCSWGRHIPSYEQYFGPGTRLTVT.

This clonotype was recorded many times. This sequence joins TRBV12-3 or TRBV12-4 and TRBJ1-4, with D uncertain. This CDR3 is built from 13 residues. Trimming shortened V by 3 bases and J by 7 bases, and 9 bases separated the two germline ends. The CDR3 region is CASSFYGIEKLFF. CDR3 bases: TGTGCCAGCAGTTTTTATGGGATTGAAAAACTGTTTTTT.

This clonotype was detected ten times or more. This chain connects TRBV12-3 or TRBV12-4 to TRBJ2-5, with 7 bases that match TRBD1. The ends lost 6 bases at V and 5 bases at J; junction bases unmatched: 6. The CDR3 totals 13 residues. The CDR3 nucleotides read TGTGCCAGCAGACCAACAGGGGCGGAGACCCAGTACTTC. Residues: CASRPTGAETQYF.

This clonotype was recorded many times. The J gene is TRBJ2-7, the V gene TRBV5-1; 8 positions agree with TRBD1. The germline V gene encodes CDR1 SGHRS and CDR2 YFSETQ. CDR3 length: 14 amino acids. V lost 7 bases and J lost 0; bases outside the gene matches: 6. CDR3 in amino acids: CASGLGTGSYEQYF. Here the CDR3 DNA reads TGCGCCAGCGGACTTGGGACAGGCTCCTACGAGCAGTACTTC.

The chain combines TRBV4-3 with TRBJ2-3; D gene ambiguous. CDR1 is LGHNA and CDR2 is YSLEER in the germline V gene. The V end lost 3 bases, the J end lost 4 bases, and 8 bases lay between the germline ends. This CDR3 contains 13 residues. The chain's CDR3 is CASSQVPPDTQYF. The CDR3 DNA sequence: TGCGCCAGCAGCCAGGTCCCCCCAGATACGCAGTATTTT.

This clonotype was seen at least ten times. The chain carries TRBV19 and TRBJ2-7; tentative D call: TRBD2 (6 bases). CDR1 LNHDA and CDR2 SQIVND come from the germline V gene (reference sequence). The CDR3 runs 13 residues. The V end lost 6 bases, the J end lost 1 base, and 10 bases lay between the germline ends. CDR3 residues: CASSRLVSYEQYF. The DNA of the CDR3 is TGTGCCAGTAGCAGACTAGTTTCCTACGAGCAGTACTTC. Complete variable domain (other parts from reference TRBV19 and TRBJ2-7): DGGITQSPKYLFRKEGQNVTLSCEQNLNHDAMYWYRQDPGQGLRLIYYSQIVNDFQKGDIAEGYSVSREKKESFPLTVTSAQKNPTAFYLCASSRLVSYEQYFGPGTRLTVT.

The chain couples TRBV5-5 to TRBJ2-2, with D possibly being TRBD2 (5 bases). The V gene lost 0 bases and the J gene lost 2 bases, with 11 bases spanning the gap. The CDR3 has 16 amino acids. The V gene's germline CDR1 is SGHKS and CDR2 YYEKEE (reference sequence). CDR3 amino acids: CASSLDGLYNTGELFF. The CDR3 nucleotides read TGTGCCAGCAGCTTGGACGGACTCTACAACACCGGGGAGCTGTTTTTT.

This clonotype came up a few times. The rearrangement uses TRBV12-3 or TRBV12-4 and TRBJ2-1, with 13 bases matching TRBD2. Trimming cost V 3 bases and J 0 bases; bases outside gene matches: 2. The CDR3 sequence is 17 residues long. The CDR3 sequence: CASSFWTSGSSYNEQFF. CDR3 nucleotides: TGTGCCAGCAGTTTCTGGACTAGCGGGAGCTCCTACAATGAGCAGTTCTTC.

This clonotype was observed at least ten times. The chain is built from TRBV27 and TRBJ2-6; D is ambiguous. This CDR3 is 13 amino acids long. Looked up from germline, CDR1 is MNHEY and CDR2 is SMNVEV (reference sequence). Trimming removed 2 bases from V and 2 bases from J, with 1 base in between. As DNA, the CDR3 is TGTGCCAGCAGTTTAACTGGGGCCAACGTCCTGACTTTC. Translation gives CASSLTGANVLTF.

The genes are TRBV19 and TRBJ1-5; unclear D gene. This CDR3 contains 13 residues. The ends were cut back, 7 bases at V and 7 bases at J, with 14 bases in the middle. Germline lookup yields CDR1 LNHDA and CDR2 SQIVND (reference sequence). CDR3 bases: TGTGCCAGTATGGGGAGTATTTACCAGCCCCAGCATTTT. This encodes CASMGSIYQPQHF.

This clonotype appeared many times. The CDR3 region is CSARGGRRSPGSWGETQYF. CDR3 bases: TGCAGTGCTAGAGGGGGGCGGAGAAGCCCGGGAAGTTGGGGAGAGACCCAGTACTTC. The chain uses TRBV20-1 and TRBJ2-5, with D tentatively TRBD1 (6 bases). This CDR3 spans 19 amino acids. Germline V CDR1 and CDR2: DFQATT, SNEGSKA (reference sequence). V was clipped by 1 base and J by 4 bases, with 28 bases between them.

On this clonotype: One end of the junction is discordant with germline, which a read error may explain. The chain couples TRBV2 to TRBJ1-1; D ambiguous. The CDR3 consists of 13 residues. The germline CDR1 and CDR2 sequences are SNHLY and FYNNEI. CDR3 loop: CASSEALGGEALF. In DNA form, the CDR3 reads TGTGCCAGCAGTGAAGCGTTGGGCGGGGAAGCTCTCTTT.